This passage covers 3 T cell receptor beta chains from one sample sequenced in a study of blood T cells in healthy people across ages (dated by TCRdb to between 2015 and 2017). To prepare the library, 5' RACE was applied. Sequencing instrument: Illumina HiSeq 2500. A second about 7 to 12 cycle PCR used a sample-barcoded 5' primer and a J-beta primer mix. TCRdb handled the public reads itself, with Q25 trimming in fastp and clone calling in MiXCR, and kept productive beta chains. Each entry is one CDR3 protein sequence, shown with its most common DNA and genes. The sample table contains 700,000 to 1,000,000 distinct CDR3 sequences; only one count was recorded for 40% to 50% of them. The ten largest clones add up to roughly a fifth of the sample. The sample consisted of blood. These receptors were obtained from a man in his sixties in good health.

This clonotype was detected only a few times. The chain couples TRBV9 to TRBJ2-5; TRBD1 agrees at 9 bases. TRBJ2-7 explains the end of the DNA better; the J call may be wrong. Germline V gene lookup returns CDR1 SGDLS and CDR2 YYNGEE. This CDR3 region has 14 residues. CDR3 protein: CASSAGTGSHEQYF. CDR3 nucleotides: TGTGCCAGCAGCGCCGGGACAGGGAGCCACGAGCAGTACTTC.

This clonotype was counted a few times. The gene calls are TRBV29-1 and TRBJ2-3; a weak D match, TRBD2 (7 bases). The CDR3 covers 14 residues. The germline CDR1 and CDR2 sequences are SQVTM and ANQGSEA. V was shortened by 4 bases and J by 5 bases, with 16 bases between the two germline ends. CDR3: CSVAGGPGEDTQYF. The CDR3 DNA follows: TGCAGCGTTGCCGGGGGGCCAGGTGAAGATACGCAGTATTTT.

The chain employs TRBV20-1 and TRBJ2-3; TRBD2 is a possible D gene (6 bases). Germline CDR1 and CDR2: DFQATT and SNEGSKA (reference sequence). The V gene lost 0 bases and the J gene lost 3 bases, with 16 bases spanning the gap. This CDR3 comprises 16 residues. The CDR3 spells CSARDLRRRGTDTQYF. The CDR3, as DNA: TGCAGTGCTAGAGATTTGCGGCGACGGGGGACAGATACGCAGTATTTT.